This T cell receptor (beta chain) stems from a study of graft-versus-host responses after intestinal transplantation. At the level of the study: Each transplant was multivisceral, liver-intestinal, or isolated intestinal. Every transplant recipient was induced with anti-thymocyte globulin, then maintained on tacrolimus and steroids for around 3 years.

Whole-study results and caveats: Recipient marrow showed GvH clones, some seen first in ileum or blood. Peak circulating GvH clone levels tracked with early post-transplant HvG declines.

Per the germline V gene, CDR1 is MDHEN and CDR2 is SYDVKM. V lost 2 bases to trimming and J lost 9 bases, with 8 bases between them. This CDR3 contains 12 residues. In the case of this clone: Its antigen is still unknown.

Repertoires were generated with immunoSEQ multiplex PCR, while TCRdb's copy carries only in-frame clones and drops some. Here the sample spans around 20,000 clones, around 90% being singletons. The chain has TRBV28 and TRBJ1-5, with D tentatively TRBD1 (5 bases). The starting material was PBMCs, obtained less than 400 days after transplant. The sequence was obtained from a human patient who received an intestinal transplant, so some T cells may come from the graft donor. The CDR3 sequence is CASSLLGGPQHF. The CDR3 DNA reads as TGTGCCAGCAGTTTACTGGGGGGGCCCCAGCATTTT.